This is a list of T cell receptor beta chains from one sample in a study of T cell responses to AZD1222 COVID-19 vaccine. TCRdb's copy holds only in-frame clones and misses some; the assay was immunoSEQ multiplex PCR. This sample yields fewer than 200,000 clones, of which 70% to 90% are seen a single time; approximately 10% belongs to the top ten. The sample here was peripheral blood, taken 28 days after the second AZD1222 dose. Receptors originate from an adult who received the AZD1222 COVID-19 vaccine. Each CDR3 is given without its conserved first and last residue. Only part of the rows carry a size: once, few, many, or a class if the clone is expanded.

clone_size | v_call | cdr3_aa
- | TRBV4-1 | ASSQDGSVRARGYT
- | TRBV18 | ASSPPLTGLETQY
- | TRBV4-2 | ASSQDKGIVATNEKLF
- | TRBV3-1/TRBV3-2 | ASSQDEGTYEQY
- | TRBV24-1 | ATSDPPGRKGGYT
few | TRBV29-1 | SVAGTVNTEAF
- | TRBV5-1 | ASSLFSRASGELF
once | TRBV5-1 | ASSLGQGLTEAF
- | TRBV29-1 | SVGTGVSYEQY
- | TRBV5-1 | ASSLAQGPQTSREQY
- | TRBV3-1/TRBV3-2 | ASSQDGGMDTQY
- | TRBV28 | ASSARWGVGNQPQH
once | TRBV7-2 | ASSFSYEQY
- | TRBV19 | ASSMSTTGTGNTIY
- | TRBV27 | ASSPSGARANYGYT
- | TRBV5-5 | ASSQNFGQASMANT
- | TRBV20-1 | SASGRLAGANYEQY
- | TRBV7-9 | ASSLDSIADTQY
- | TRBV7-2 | ASSPSGGVNEQF
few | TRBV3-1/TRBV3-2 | ASSPPGLLIGTQY
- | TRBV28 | ASSTNPGTGGEKLF
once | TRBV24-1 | ATSDLGGVNTGELF
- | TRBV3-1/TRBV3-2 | ASSQIAVETQY
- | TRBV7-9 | ASSLVVDSEQY
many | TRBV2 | ASSVREGSYEQY
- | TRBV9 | ASSRDTSGDQPQH
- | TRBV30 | AWSGTGDGGYT
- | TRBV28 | ASSLRGGATDTQY
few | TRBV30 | AWSRDLGANEQF
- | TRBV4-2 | ASSRRGQGGYEQY
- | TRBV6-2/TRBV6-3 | ASSLGRELF
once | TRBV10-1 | ASSEGAVTYNEQF
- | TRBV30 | AWSALATDTQY
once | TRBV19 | ASSIRGEPYEQY
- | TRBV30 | AWSAMAGGLGNTEAF
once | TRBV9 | ASSSSSGTGGPNYGYT
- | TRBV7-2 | ASSSPSGRDQPQH
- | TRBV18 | ASSPPGLIDPSY
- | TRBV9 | ASSVRDRSTDTQY
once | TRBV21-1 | ASSIRDRPATDTQY
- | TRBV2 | ASSDTGLAGNTIY
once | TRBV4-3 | ASSHRDRGSTDTQY
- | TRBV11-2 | ASSLDGGRGDTQY
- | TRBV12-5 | ASGTGDFYQETQY
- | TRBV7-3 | ASSLNNRATEAF
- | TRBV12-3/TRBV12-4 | ASSLALRPQH
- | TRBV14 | ASSQVDTGSTGELF
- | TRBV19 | ASSIIGPGTDTQY
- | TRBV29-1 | SVVGLATDTQY
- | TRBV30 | AWSGTGARPQH
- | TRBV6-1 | ASSEFGGFNQPQH